A single sample gave rise to the 27 T cell receptor beta chains below, sequenced in a study of blood T cell repertoires in COVID-19. Libraries were prepared by immunoSEQ multiplex PCR; TCRdb keeps only in-frame clonotypes and omits some of them. The data contain 200,000 or so clones, roughly 88% of them singletons. Sequenced input: peripheral blood. These receptors came from a human donor with active or convalescent COVID-19. The donor label of this sample is uncertain.

The chain recombines TRBV11-2 with TRBJ2-1; TRBD2 aligns across 8 bases. The CDR3 runs to 13 residues. Losses at the gene ends were 8 bases for V and 9 bases for J; bases not matched to a gene: 9. Germline CDR1 reads SGHAT; CDR2 reads FQNNGV. CDR3 in DNA: TGTGCCAGCGATGGAGCGGGAGTTGGTGAGCAGTTCTTC. Its protein product is CASDGAGVGEQFF.

The chain combines TRBV2 with TRBJ1-5, with D possibly being TRBD1 (5 bases). Germline V gene data show CDR1 as SNHLY and CDR2 as FYNNEI. V shed 6 bases and J shed 7 bases, with 13 bases lying between them. CDR3 length equals 13 residues. The CDR3 reads CASRSGSGQPQHF. The DNA for the CDR3 is TGTGCCAGCAGATCAGGGTCGGGCCAGCCCCAGCATTTT.

V is TRBV19 and J is TRBJ2-7; 10 bases are a match to TRBD2. Losses at the gene ends were 0 bases for V and 7 bases for J; bases not matched to a gene: 18. The CDR3 is 19 residues long. The germline gives CDR1 LNHDA, CDR2 SQIVND (reference sequence). CDR3 DNA sequence: TGTGCCAGTAGTATAGACCCACCGAGAACAGCGGGAGGGCCTTGGGAGCAGTACTTC. Translation gives CASSIDPPRTAGGPWEQYF.

This chain connects TRBV7-3 to TRBJ2-6; the match to TRBD1 covers 8 bases. The CDR3 spans 17 residues. Germline-derived CDR1 and CDR2 are SGHTA and FQGTGA. Trimming removed 6 bases from V and 0 bases from J; junction bases left unmatched: 7. The CDR3 bases are TGTGCCAGCAGAACCGGGACAGGAAGCTCTGGGGCCAACGTCCTGACTTTC. Translation: CASRTGTGSSGANVLTF.

The CDR3 nucleotides are TGTGCCAGCTCCCCGGACAGCCATACCGACACCGGGGAGCTGTTTTTT. It is translated as CASSPDSHTDTGELFF. This sequence joins TRBV18 and TRBJ2-2, with D perhaps matching TRBD1 (6 bases). The CDR3 has 16 amino acids. CDR1 KGHSH and CDR2 LQKENI come from the germline V gene. V lost 6 bases, J lost 3 bases, and 17 bases lay in between.

The chain uses TRBV13 and TRBJ1-3; D call uncertain. Germline values: CDR1 PRHDT, CDR2 FYEKMQ (reference sequence). The CDR3 totals 15 residues. V lost 4 bases, J lost 0 bases, and 10 bases lay in between. The CDR3 nucleotides read TGTGCCAGCAGCTCAGGATCTCCCTCTGGAAACACCATATATTTT. It yields the protein CASSSGSPSGNTIYF. Drawing the rest from reference TRBV13 and TRBJ1-3, the complete variable domain is AAGVIQSPRHLIKEKRETATLKCYPIPRHDTVYWYQQGPGQDPQFLISFYEKMQSDKGSIPDRFSAQQFSDYHSELNMSSLELGDSALYFCASSSGSPSGNTIYFGEGSWLTVV.

The rearrangement joins TRBV6-5 to TRBJ2-3, with a tentative D call TRBD1 (6 bases). CDR1 is MNHEY and CDR2 is SVGAGI in the germline V gene. Trimming removed 6 bases from V and 6 bases from J, with 19 bases in between. This CDR3 has 15 amino acids. The CDR3 DNA is TGTGCCAGCAGGCAGGGGACGGCCCTTTCGGATACGCAGTATTTT. Translating gives CASRQGTALSDTQYF.

The J gene is TRBJ1-5, the V gene TRBV5-4, with D possibly matching TRBD1 (5 bases). Trimming stripped 3 bases from V and 6 bases from J, with 19 bases between. The CDR3 spans 16 residues. Germline loops: CDR1 SGHNT, CDR2 YYREEE (reference sequence). Here the CDR3 reads CASSSGGAGASQPQHF. The CDR3 nucleotides read TGTGCCAGCAGCTCCGGGGGAGCCGGAGCTAGTCAGCCCCAGCATTTT.

The CDR3 DNA follows: TGTGCCAGCAGTGAACCGGGACAGGCCTCCTTCTATGGCTACACCTTC. Translation gives CASSEPGQASFYGYTF. The rearrangement links TRBV2 to TRBJ1-2; 8 bases are a match to TRBD1. Germline-derived CDR1 and CDR2 are SNHLY and FYNNEI. V was pared by 2 bases and J by 4 bases, with 9 bases of the junction left unmatched. The CDR3 loop spans 16 amino acids. The full variable domain, rest sourced from reference TRBV2 and TRBJ1-2, is EPEVTQTPSHQVTQMGQEVILRCVPISNHLYFYWYRQILGQKVEFLVSFYNNEISEKSEIFDDQFSVERPDGSNFTLKIRSTKLEDSAMYFCASSEPGQASFYGYTFGSGTRLTVV.

The genes are TRBV6-2 or TRBV6-3 and TRBJ1-1; 7 bases line up with TRBD1. Germline V lookup: CDR1 MNHEY, CDR2 SVGEGT. Trimming at V came to 4 bases and at J to 3 bases, leaving 17 bases not matched to a gene. This CDR3 comprises 18 residues. The CDR3 DNA follows: TGTGCCAGCAGTTTCCCCAGACAGGGTCGACTTTCGGACACTGAAGCTTTCTTT. This sequence encodes CASSFPRQGRLSDTEAFF.

The J gene is TRBJ2-7, the V gene TRBV18; TRBD1 might be the D (7 bases). The CDR3 contains 14 residues. V was clipped by 4 bases and J by 6 bases, with 16 bases between them. Looked up from germline, CDR1 is KGHSH and CDR2 is LQKENI. The CDR3 sequence: CASSLRQEGAEQYF. For the CDR3, the DNA is TGTGCCAGCTCACTTAGACAGGAGGGGGCCGAGCAGTACTTC.

There are a few counts of this clone. The chain is built from TRBV5-1 and TRBJ1-6; 7 bases match TRBD1. Germline V gene lookup returns CDR1 SGHRS and CDR2 YFSETQ. Losses at the gene ends were 1 base for V and 8 bases for J; bases not matched to a gene: 3. The CDR3 is 14 residues long. CDR3 residues: CASSLRTGHSPLHF. CDR3 sequence (DNA): TGCGCCAGCAGCTTGCGGACAGGACATTCACCCCTCCACTTT. Full variable domain (remainder filled in from reference TRBV5-1 and TRBJ1-6): KAGVTQTPRYLIKTRGQQVTLSCSPISGHRSVSWYQQTPGQGLQFLFEYFSETQRNKGNFPGRFSGRQFSNSRSEMNVSTLELGDSALYLCASSLRTGHSPLHFGNGTRLTVT.

This chain links TRBV7-9 with TRBJ1-1; the D gene is possibly TRBD1 (5 bases). The CDR3 runs to 13 residues. The germline gives CDR1 SEHNR, CDR2 FQNEAQ (reference sequence). Trimming stripped 5 bases from V and 4 bases from J, with 11 bases between. CDR3 sequence: CASSQTVGTEAFF. CDR3 DNA sequence: TGTGCCAGCAGCCAGACAGTCGGCACTGAAGCTTTCTTT.

The chain combines TRBV29-1 with TRBJ2-2; TRBD2 matches at 8 bases. J was trimmed by 6 bases and V by 7 bases; bases with no gene match: 10. The CDR3 is 14 residues long. Germline V gene data show CDR1 as SQVTM and CDR2 as ANQGSEA. CDR3 bases: TGCAGCGGGCGGGAGGATCAAAGGGCCGGGGAGCTGTTTTTT. Its protein product is CSGREDQRAGELFF.

The V call is TRBV7-2, the J call TRBJ2-7; D not resolved. Germline V lookup: CDR1 SGHTA, CDR2 FQGNSA. The V end lost 3 bases, the J end lost 4 bases, and 16 bases lay between the germline ends. The CDR3 has 15 residues. The CDR3 DNA reads as TGTGCCAGCAGCTTGGAACAGATGCATGCTTACGAGCAGTACTTC. Its protein is CASSLEQMHAYEQYF.

The V and J genes are TRBV4-2 and TRBJ2-1, with 10 bases fitting TRBD2. The CDR3 consists of 19 residues. The J segment lost 0 bases and the V segment lost 1 base, leaving 9 bases of the junction unmatched. Germline V CDR1 and CDR2: LGHNA, YNFKEQ. Here the CDR3 reads CASSQVKGTSVSSYNEQFF. In nucleotides, the CDR3 is TGTGCCAGCAGCCAAGTTAAAGGGACTAGCGTGAGCTCCTACAATGAGCAGTTCTTC.

The J gene is TRBJ1-2, the V gene TRBV30, with a weak D call TRBD1 (6 bases). Germline loops: CDR1 GTSNPN, CDR2 SVGIG (reference sequence). The ends were cut back, 0 bases at V and 4 bases at J, with 15 bases in the middle. The CDR3 loop spans 15 amino acids. The CDR3 loop reads CAWSVQGMGSYGYTF. In DNA, the CDR3 is TGTGCCTGGAGTGTGCAGGGGATGGGGAGCTATGGCTACACCTTC.

The genes are TRBV28 and TRBJ1-3; weak D call: TRBD1 (6 bases). Germline CDR1 is MDHEN and CDR2 is SYDVKM. The CDR3 covers 14 residues. Trimming shortened V by 5 bases and J by 9 bases, and 17 bases separated the two germline ends. The CDR3 DNA follows: TGTGCCAGCAGTCGGCAGGGGTCCTTCGCCACCATATATTTT. Encoded protein: CASSRQGSFATIYF.

The V gene is TRBV5-6, the J gene TRBJ2-2; possibly TRBD2 for D (5 bases). This CDR3 region has 15 residues. Germline V gene data show CDR1 as SGHDT and CDR2 as YYEEEE. Trimming took off 0 bases at V and 2 bases at J, with 8 bases between the two ends. CDR3 in DNA: TGTGCCAGCAGCTTGGTAGCGATCAACACCGGGGAGCTGTTTTTT. It is translated as CASSLVAINTGELFF.

This clone was observed a handful of times. The chain has TRBV19 and TRBJ2-3; TRBD2 is a possible D gene (5 bases). CDR3 length equals 15 residues. V dropped 10 bases and J dropped 0 bases, with 17 bases sitting between them. CDR1 is LNHDA and CDR2 is SQIVND in the germline V gene (reference sequence). CDR3 amino acids: CATKALTTSTDTQYF. CDR3 bases: TGTGCCACCAAGGCCTTGACTACGAGCACAGATACGCAGTATTTT.

The rearrangement uses TRBV11-2 and TRBJ2-7, with D perhaps matching TRBD2 (6 bases). Trimming took off 5 bases at V and 6 bases at J, with 17 bases between the two ends. This CDR3 is built from 14 residues. Germline V CDR1 and CDR2: SGHAT, FQNNGV. CDR3 residues: CASSAGTSISEQYF. CDR3 sequence (DNA): TGTGCCAGCAGCGCCGGGACTTCTATTAGCGAGCAGTACTTC.

The chain carries TRBV18 and TRBJ1-4; D gene ambiguous. Trimming cost V 1 base and J 0 bases, with 9 bases left between them. From germline, CDR1 is KGHSH and CDR2 LQKENI. This CDR3 is built from 16 residues. The CDR3 DNA reads as TGTGCCAGCTCACCACTTCAGGCTGCAACTAATGAAAAACTGTTTTTT. It codes for CASSPLQAATNEKLFF.

This clone was counted between two and nine times. The chain is built from TRBV7-2 and TRBJ2-3; maybe TRBD1 (6 bases). Trimming took off 4 bases at V and 6 bases at J, with 11 bases between the two ends. CDR1 SGHTA and CDR2 FQGNSA come from the germline V gene. This CDR3 comprises 13 residues. CDR3 DNA: TGTGCCAGCAGCTCCGAAACAGGGGATACGCAGTATTTT. Amino acids: CASSSETGDTQYF.

The CDR3 nucleotides are TGTGCCAGCAGCTCAGGCCCGGGGGAGAGGGAGACCCAGTACTTC. Its translation: CASSSGPGERETQYF. The rearrangement links TRBV7-2 to TRBJ2-5, with D tentatively TRBD2 (6 bases). CDR3 length: 15 residues. V lost 4 bases and J lost 5, with 17 bases in between. The germline gives CDR1 SGHTA, CDR2 FQGNSA.

V is TRBV30 and J is TRBJ2-7; maybe TRBD2 (7 bases). The V end lost 2 bases, the J end lost 6 bases, and 17 bases lay between the germline ends. This CDR3 is built from 14 residues. Germline assignment: CDR1 GTSNPN and CDR2 SVGIG (reference sequence). The CDR3 DNA reads as TGTGCCTGGAGTTGGGGGGGGCCTGGACGCGAGCAGTACTTC. Translating it yields CAWSWGGPGREQYF.

A few counts support this clone. The chain carries TRBV27 and TRBJ1-2, with D uncertain. The length of the CDR3 is 12 residues. The V and J ends lost 6 bases and 4 bases respectively, with 9 bases between them. Germline CDR1 reads MNHEY; CDR2 reads SMNVEV (reference sequence). The DNA of the CDR3 is TGTGCCAGCAGCCAGTCAGGCTATGGCTACACCTTC. As protein: CASSQSGYGYTF.

This clone was observed a single time. The rearrangement uses TRBV4-3 and TRBJ1-3; no reliable D call. CDR1 is LGHNA and CDR2 is YSLEER in the germline V gene. This CDR3 region has 16 residues. V lost 0 bases, J lost 2 bases, and 11 bases lay in between. This CDR3 reads CASSQERALTGNTIYF. CDR3 DNA: TGCGCCAGCAGCCAAGAGAGGGCCCTTACTGGAAACACCATATATTTT.